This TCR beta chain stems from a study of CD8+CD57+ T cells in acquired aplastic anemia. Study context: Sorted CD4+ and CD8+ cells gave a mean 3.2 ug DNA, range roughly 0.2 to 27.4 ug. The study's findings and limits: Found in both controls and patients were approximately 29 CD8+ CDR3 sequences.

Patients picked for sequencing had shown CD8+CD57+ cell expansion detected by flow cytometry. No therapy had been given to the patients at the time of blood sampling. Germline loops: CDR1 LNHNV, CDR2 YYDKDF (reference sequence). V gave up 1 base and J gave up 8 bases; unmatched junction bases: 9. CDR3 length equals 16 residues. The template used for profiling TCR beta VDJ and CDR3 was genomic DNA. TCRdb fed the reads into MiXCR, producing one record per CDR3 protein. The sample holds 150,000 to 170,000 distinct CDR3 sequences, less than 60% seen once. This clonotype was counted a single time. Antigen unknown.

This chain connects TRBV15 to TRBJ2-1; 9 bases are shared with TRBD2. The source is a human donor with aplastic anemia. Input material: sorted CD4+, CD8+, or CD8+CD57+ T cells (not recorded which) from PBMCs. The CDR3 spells CATSRAAAGGQHEQFF. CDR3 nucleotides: TGTGCCACCAGCAGAGCGGCGGCGGGGGGGCAGCATGAGCAGTTCTTC.